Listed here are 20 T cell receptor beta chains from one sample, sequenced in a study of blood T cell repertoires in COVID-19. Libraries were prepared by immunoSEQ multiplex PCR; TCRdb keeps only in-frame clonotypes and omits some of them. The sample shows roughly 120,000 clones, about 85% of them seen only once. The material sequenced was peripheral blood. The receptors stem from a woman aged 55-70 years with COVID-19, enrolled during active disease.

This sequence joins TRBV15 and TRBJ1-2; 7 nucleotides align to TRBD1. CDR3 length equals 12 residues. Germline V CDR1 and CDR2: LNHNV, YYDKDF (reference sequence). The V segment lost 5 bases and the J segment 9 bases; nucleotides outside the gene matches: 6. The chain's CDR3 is CATSETGVRYTF. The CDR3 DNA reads TGTGCCACCAGCGAAACAGGGGTCCGCTACACCTTC.

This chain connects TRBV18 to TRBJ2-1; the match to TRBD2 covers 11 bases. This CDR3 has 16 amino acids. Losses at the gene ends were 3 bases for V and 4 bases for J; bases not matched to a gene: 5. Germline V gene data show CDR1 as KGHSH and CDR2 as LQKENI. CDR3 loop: CASSPLAGGLYNEQFF. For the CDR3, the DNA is TGTGCCAGCTCACCCTTAGCGGGGGGGCTGTACAATGAGCAGTTCTTC.

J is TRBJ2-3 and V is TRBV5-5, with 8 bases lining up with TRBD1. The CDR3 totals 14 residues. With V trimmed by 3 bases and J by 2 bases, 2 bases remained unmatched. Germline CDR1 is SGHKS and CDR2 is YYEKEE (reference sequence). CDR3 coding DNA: TGTGCCAGCAGCTCAGGGGGCGTCACAGATACGCAGTATTTT. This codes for CASSSGGVTDTQYF. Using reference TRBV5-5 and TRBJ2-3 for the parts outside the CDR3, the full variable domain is DAGVTQSPTHLIKTRGQQVTLRCSPISGHKSVSWYQQVLGQGPQFIFQYYEKEERGRGNFPDRFSARQFPNYSSELNVNALLLGDSALYLCASSSGGVTDTQYFGPGTRLTVL.

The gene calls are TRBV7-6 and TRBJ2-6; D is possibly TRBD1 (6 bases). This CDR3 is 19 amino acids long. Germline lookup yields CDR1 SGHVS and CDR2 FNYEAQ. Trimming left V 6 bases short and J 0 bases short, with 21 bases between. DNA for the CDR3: TGTGCCAGCAGTCCCCCCTCCTGGGGGCCGTTCTCTGGGGCCAACGTCCTGACTTTC. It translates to CASSPPSWGPFSGANVLTF.

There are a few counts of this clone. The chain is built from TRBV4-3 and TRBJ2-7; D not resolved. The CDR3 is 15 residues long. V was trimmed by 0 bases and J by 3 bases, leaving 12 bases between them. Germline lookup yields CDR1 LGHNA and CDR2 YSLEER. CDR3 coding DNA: TGCGCCAGCAGCCAAGATAGAGCCACTGGCTACGAGCAGTACTTC. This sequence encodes CASSQDRATGYEQYF.

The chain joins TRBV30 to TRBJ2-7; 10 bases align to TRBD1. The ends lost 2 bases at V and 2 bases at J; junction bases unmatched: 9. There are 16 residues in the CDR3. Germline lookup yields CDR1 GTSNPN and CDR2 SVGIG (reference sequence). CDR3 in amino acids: CAWSPLVGTGAYEQYF. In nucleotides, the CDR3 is TGTGCCTGGAGTCCCCTCGTCGGGACAGGGGCCTACGAGCAGTACTTC.

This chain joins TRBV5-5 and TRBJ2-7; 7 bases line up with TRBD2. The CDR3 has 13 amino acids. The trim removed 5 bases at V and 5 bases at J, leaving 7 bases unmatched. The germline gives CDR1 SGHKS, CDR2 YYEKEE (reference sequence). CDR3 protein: CASRYSGVNEQYF. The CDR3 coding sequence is TGTGCCAGCAGATACAGCGGGGTAAACGAGCAGTACTTC.

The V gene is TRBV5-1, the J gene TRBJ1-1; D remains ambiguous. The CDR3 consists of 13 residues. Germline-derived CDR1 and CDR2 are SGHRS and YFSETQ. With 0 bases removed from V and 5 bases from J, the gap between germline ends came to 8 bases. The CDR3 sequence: CASSLVDWTEAFF. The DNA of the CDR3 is TGCGCCAGCAGCTTGGTAGACTGGACTGAAGCTTTCTTT.

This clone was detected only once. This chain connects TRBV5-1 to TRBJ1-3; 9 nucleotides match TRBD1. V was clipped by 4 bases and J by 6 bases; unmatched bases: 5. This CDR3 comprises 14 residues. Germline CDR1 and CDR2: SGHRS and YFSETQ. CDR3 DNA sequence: TGCGCCAGCAGCCAACGGGACAGGGAAAACACCATATATTTT. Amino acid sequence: CASSQRDRENTIYF.

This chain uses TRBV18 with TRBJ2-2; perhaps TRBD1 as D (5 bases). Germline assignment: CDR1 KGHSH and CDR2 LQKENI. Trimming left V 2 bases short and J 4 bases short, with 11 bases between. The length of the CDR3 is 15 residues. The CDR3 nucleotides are TGTGCCAGCTCACCATCCAGGGTTGGCACCGGGGAGCTGTTTTTT. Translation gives CASSPSRVGTGELFF.

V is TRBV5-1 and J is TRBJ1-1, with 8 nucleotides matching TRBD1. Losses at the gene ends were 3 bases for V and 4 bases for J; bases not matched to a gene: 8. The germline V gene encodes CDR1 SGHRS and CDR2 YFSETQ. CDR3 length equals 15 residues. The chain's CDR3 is CASSSRTGSITEAFF. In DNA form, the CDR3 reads TGCGCCAGCAGCTCACGGACAGGGTCGATCACTGAAGCTTTCTTT.

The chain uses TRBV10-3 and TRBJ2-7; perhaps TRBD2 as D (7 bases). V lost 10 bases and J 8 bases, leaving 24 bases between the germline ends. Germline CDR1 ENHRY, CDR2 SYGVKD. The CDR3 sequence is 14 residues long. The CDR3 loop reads CATGHGGGEVKQYF. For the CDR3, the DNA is TGTGCCACCGGGCACGGAGGGGGGGAAGTAAAGCAGTACTTC.

The CDR3 here is CASSLDRGREKLFF. The CDR3 region has the DNA TGTGCCAGCAGCTTGGACAGGGGGAGGGAAAAACTGTTTTTT. V usage is TRBV5-5 and J usage is TRBJ1-4; 8 bases align to TRBD1. The germline V gene encodes CDR1 SGHKS and CDR2 YYEKEE (reference sequence). V gave up 0 bases and J gave up 8 bases; unmatched junction bases: 3. This CDR3 comprises 14 residues.

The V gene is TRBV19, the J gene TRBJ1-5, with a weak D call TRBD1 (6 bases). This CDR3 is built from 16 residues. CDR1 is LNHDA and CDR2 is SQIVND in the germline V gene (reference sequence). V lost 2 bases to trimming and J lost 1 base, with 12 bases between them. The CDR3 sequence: CASSITGTRSNQPQHF. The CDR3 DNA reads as TGTGCCAGTAGTATAACCGGGACAAGAAGCAATCAGCCCCAGCATTTT.

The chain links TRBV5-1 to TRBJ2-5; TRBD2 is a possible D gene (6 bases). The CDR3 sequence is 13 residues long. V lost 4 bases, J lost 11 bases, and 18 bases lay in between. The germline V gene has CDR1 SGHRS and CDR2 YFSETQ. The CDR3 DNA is TGCGCCAGCAGCCTAGGGGAAGGGGACTCACAGTACTTC. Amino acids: CASSLGEGDSQYF.

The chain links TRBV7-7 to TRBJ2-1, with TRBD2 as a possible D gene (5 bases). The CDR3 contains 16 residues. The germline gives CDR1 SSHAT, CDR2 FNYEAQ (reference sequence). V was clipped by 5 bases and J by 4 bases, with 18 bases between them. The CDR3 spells CASSPTPGTDYNEQFF. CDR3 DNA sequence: TGTGCCAGCAGCCCGACACCGGGAACAGATTACAATGAGCAGTTCTTC.

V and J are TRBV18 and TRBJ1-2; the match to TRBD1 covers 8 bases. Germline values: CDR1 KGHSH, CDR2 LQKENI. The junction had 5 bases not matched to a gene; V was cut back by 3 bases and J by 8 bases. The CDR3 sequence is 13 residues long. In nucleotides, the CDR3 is TGTGCCAGCTCACCCGCGGACAGGGCCGGCTACACCTTC. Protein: CASSPADRAGYTF.

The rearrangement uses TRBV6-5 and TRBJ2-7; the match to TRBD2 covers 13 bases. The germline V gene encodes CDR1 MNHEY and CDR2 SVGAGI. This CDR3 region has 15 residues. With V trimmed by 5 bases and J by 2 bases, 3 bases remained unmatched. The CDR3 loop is CASSPTSGGTYEQYF. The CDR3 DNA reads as TGTGCCAGCAGTCCGACTAGCGGGGGGACCTACGAGCAGTACTTC.

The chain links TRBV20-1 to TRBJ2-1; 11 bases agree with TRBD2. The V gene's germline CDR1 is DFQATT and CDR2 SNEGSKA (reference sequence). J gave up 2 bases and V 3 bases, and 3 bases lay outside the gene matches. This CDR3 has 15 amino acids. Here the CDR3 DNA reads TGCAGTGCTAGTAGCGGGGGGGCCCCCTACAATGAGCAGTTCTTC. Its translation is CSASSGGAPYNEQFF.

This chain's CDR3 is CASSYQRGGLSGANVLTF. The DNA of the CDR3 is TGTGCCAGCAGTTATCAGCGGGGGGGCCTTTCTGGGGCCAACGTCCTGACTTTC. This chain joins TRBV6-2 or TRBV6-3 and TRBJ2-6; 10 nucleotides agree with TRBD2. With V trimmed by 3 bases and J by 1 base, 6 bases remained unmatched. Germline V gene sequence: CDR1 MNHEY, CDR2 SVGEGT. The CDR3 length is 18 residues.